This passage covers 19 T cell receptor beta chains from one sample sequenced in a study of cytomegalovirus exposure and HLA in healthy donors. Primers included in the PCR were 60 Vbeta and 13 Jbeta primers. The data were produced by immunoSEQ multiplex PCR, yet TCRdb's version contains in-frame clones alone and is incomplete. Its table lists over 150,000 clones. The source material was PBMCs. Source of these receptors: a boy between 10 and 17 years old in good health and CMV-seronegative.

This rearrangement joins TRBV7-3 to TRBJ2-1; possibly TRBD2 for D (5 bases). The CDR3 loop spans 16 amino acids. CDR1 is SGHTA, CDR2 FQGTGA, per germline. Trimming removed 5 bases from V and 3 bases from J, with 17 bases in between. The DNA for the CDR3 is TGTGCCAGCAGCCCCCTTCGGTTTAGCGACTACAATGAGCAGTTCTTC. Protein product: CASSPLRFSDYNEQFF.

The rearrangement uses TRBV7-9 and TRBJ1-1, with D possibly being TRBD1 (5 bases). Per germline, CDR1 SEHNR and CDR2 FQNEAQ (reference sequence). Trimming removed 2 bases at V and 3 bases at J, with 10 bases between. The CDR3 contains 14 residues. The CDR3 is CASSLFGGDTEAFF. CDR3 coding DNA: TGTGCCAGCAGCTTATTCGGGGGGGACACTGAAGCTTTCTTT.

In regard to this clone: The germline gene is not matched at one end of the junction; a read error may be the cause. The J gene is TRBJ2-1, the V gene TRBV7-9; possibly TRBD1 for D (6 bases). From germline, CDR1 is SEHNR and CDR2 FQNEAQ (reference sequence). CDR3 length: 13 residues. The CDR3 loop is CASSLALGHTEIF. CDR3 sequence (DNA): TGTGCCAGCAGCTTAGCGTTGGGACACACCGAGATCTTC.

The gene calls are TRBV20-1 and TRBJ2-3; 7 bases are a match to TRBD2. Germline assignment: CDR1 DFQATT and CDR2 SNEGSKA (reference sequence). The V segment lost 7 bases and the J segment 6 bases; nucleotides outside the gene matches: 4. The CDR3 has 11 residues. CDR3 in amino acids: CSVAGFDTQYF. The DNA for the CDR3 is TGCAGTGTAGCGGGTTTCGATACGCAGTATTTT.

The chain joins TRBV18 to TRBJ2-5; D may be TRBD2 (6 bases). The V gene lost 3 bases and the J gene lost 11 bases, with 19 bases spanning the gap. Germline CDR1 reads KGHSH; CDR2 reads LQKENI. The length of the CDR3 is 14 residues. As DNA, the CDR3 is TGTGCCAGCTCACCGAGTGCGCCCCTACGGGAGCAGTACTTC. It specifies CASSPSAPLREQYF.

CDR3 nucleotide sequence: TGTGCCAGCAGCTCCCCCACGTCCGCTAGCGGGGTAAAGGAGCTGTTTTTT. Protein sequence: CASSSPTSASGVKELFF. This chain links TRBV7-9 with TRBJ2-2; 9 bases are a match to TRBD2. Unmatched junction bases numbered 16, after V lost 4 bases and J lost 10 bases. The CDR3 contains 17 residues. Germline V CDR1 and CDR2: SEHNR, FQNEAQ (reference sequence).

The rearrangement links TRBV5-6 to TRBJ2-7; D might be TRBD2 (7 bases). Germline lookup yields CDR1 SGHDT and CDR2 YYEEEE. The CDR3 is 17 amino acids. The V and J ends lost 4 bases and 6 bases respectively, with 26 bases between them. CDR3 region: CASSPEGRGLLSAEQYF. The CDR3 region has the DNA TGTGCCAGCAGCCCGGAGGGGCGGGGGCTGCTTTCCGCCGAGCAGTACTTC.

The V call is TRBV5-1, the J call TRBJ2-3; 14 bases are shared with TRBD2. Losses at the gene ends were 7 bases for V and 0 bases for J; bases not matched to a gene: 4. This CDR3 contains 16 residues. The germline gives CDR1 SGHRS, CDR2 YFSETQ. The CDR3 spells CASRTSGGPSTDTQYF. CDR3 in DNA: TGCGCCAGCCGGACTAGCGGGGGGCCCAGCACAGATACGCAGTATTTT.

This chain connects TRBV11-2 to TRBJ1-1; 8 bases fit TRBD1. This CDR3 spans 16 amino acids. V lost 0 bases and J lost 0; bases outside the gene matches: 3. In germline, CDR1 is SGHAT, CDR2 FQNNGV. The CDR3 DNA follows: TGTGCCAGCAGCTTAGACCAGGGGGCAATGAACACTGAAGCTTTCTTT. Its translation is CASSLDQGAMNTEAFF.

This rearrangement joins TRBV27 to TRBJ1-5; 7 nucleotides match TRBD1. V lost 4 bases to trimming and J lost 6 bases; unmatched junction nucleotides: 6. This CDR3 region has 14 residues. Germline V gives CDR1 MNHEY, CDR2 SMNVEV (reference sequence). CDR3 region: CASSSFSGGQPQHF. CDR3 nucleotide sequence: TGTGCCAGCAGTTCCTTCTCAGGGGGTCAGCCCCAGCATTTT.

The chain joins TRBV6-5 to TRBJ1-4; 8 nucleotides agree with TRBD1. The germline V gene encodes CDR1 MNHEY and CDR2 SVGAGI. The CDR3 totals 14 residues. The junction had 8 bases not matched to a gene; V was cut back by 6 bases and J by 8 bases. The chain's CDR3 is CASRRTGKGEKLFF. CDR3 nucleotide sequence: TGTGCCAGCAGAAGGACAGGGAAAGGCGAAAAACTGTTTTTT.

CDR3 residues: CASSEGQGRLYEQYF. Written as DNA, the CDR3 is TGTGCCAGCAGCGAGGGACAGGGGCGGCTCTACGAGCAGTACTTC. V and J are TRBV9 and TRBJ2-7; 10 bases are shared with TRBD1. V was clipped by 3 bases and J by 3 bases; unmatched bases: 6. The CDR3 length is 15 residues. Per germline, CDR1 SGDLS and CDR2 YYNGEE.

V and J are TRBV7-9 and TRBJ2-3, with TRBD1 as a possible D gene (6 bases). The V end lost 5 bases, the J end lost 2 bases, and 14 bases lay between the germline ends. The CDR3 has 15 amino acids. Per the germline V gene, CDR1 is SEHNR and CDR2 is FQNEAQ (reference sequence). The chain's CDR3 is CASSPKDRVTDTQYF. CDR3 coding DNA: TGTGCCAGCAGCCCGAAGGACAGAGTCACAGATACGCAGTATTTT.

The chain uses TRBV7-2 and TRBJ2-2, with 9 bases identical to TRBD1. V was pared by 5 bases and J by 5 bases, with 3 bases of the junction left unmatched. This CDR3 contains 14 residues. CDR1 is SGHTA, CDR2 FQGNSA, per germline. CDR3 residues: CASSADRGTGELFF. CDR3 sequence (DNA): TGTGCCAGCAGCGCAGACAGGGGGACCGGGGAGCTGTTTTTT. The full variable domain, rest sourced from reference TRBV7-2 and TRBJ2-2, is GAGVSQSPSNKVTEKGKDVELRCDPISGHTALYWYRQSLGQGLEFLIYFQGNSAPDKSGLPSDRFSAERTGGSVSTLTIQRTQQEDSAVYLCASSADRGTGELFFGEGSRLTVL.

The chain joins TRBV19 to TRBJ2-7; 11 bases agree with TRBD2. The CDR3 contains 15 residues. After removal of 5 bases from V and 3 bases from J, the junction contained 6 bases not matched to a gene. Germline CDR1 LNHDA, CDR2 SQIVND (reference sequence). The CDR3 loop reads CASSLTSGGHYEQYF. CDR3 in DNA: TGTGCCAGTAGTCTTACTAGCGGGGGCCACTACGAGCAGTACTTC.

The chain is built from TRBV5-1 and TRBJ2-3; D may be TRBD2 (5 bases). Trimming took 7 bases from V and 6 from J, leaving 15 bases between them. The CDR3 sequence is 13 residues long. The germline V gene encodes CDR1 SGHRS and CDR2 YFSETQ. CDR3: CASLREGGDTQYF. The CDR3 DNA reads TGCGCCAGCCTGAGAGAAGGCGGGGATACGCAGTATTTT.

A word on this clone: The same CDR3 arises from other DNA sequences in this sample as well. This chain connects TRBV28 to TRBJ1-2; no reliable D call. CDR1 is MDHEN, CDR2 SYDVKM, per germline. This CDR3 is 11 amino acids long. V was pared by 9 bases and J by 2 bases, with 7 bases between. The CDR3 sequence: CASSLNYGYTF. CDR3 DNA: TGTGCCAGTTCACTCAACTATGGCTACACCTTC.

The chain employs TRBV7-9 and TRBJ2-3, with 9 bases lining up with TRBD1. CDR1 and CDR2 from the germline V gene are SEHNR and FQNEAQ (reference sequence). This CDR3 contains 15 residues. J was trimmed by 2 bases and V by 3 bases; bases with no gene match: 3. The CDR3 sequence: CASSLDRGNTDTQYF. Here the CDR3 DNA reads TGTGCCAGCAGCTTGGACAGGGGAAACACAGATACGCAGTATTTT.

The CDR3 sequence: CASSDGGHGGANVLTF. The CDR3 bases are TGTGCCAGCAGCGACGGAGGGCATGGTGGGGCCAACGTCCTGACTTTC. The rearrangement joins TRBV7-2 to TRBJ2-6, with D possibly TRBD2 on 6 matching bases. Trimming stripped 5 bases from V and 3 bases from J, with 14 bases between. This CDR3 contains 16 residues. Germline V gene data show CDR1 as SGHTA and CDR2 as FQGNSA.